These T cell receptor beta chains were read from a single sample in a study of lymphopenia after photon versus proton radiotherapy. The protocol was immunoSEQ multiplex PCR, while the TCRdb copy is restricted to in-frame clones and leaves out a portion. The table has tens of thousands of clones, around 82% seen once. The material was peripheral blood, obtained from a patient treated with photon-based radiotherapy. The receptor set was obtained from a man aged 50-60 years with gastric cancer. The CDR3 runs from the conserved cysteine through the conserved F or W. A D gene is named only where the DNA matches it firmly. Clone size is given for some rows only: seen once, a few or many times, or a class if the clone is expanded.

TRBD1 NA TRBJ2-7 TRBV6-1 CASTWTGPPYEQYF TGTGCCAGCACGTGGACAGGGCCCCCCTACGAGCAGTACTTC
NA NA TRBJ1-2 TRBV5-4 CASSEDKLDGYTF TGTGCCAGCAGCGAGGACAAGTTGGATGGCTACACCTTC
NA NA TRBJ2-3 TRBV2 CASSGGPSTDTQYF TGTGCCAGCAGTGGCGGGCCTAGCACAGATACGCAGTATTTT
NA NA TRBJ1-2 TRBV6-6 CASTDVVQDGGYGYTF TGTGCCAGCACCGACGTAGTTCAGGACGGTGGCTATGGCTACACCTTC
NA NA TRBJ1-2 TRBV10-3 CAISESGGHYGYTF TGTGCCATCAGTGAGTCGGGAGGCCACTATGGCTACACCTTC
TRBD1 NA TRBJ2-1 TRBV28 CASSLQAGGGRNEQFF TGTGCCAGCAGTTTACAGGCAGGGGGTGGTAGAAATGAGCAGTTCTTC
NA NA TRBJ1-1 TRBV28 CASSTYRTLRGGTEAFF TGTGCCAGCAGCACGTACCGAACACTCAGGGGCGGCACTGAAGCTTTCTTT
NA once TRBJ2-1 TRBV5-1 CASSKDSLQSNEQFF TGCGCCAGCAGCAAGGACAGCCTGCAATCCAATGAGCAGTTCTTC
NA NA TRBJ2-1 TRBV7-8 CASSSSGVEQFF TGTGCCAGCAGCTCTTCAGGAGTTGAGCAGTTCTTC
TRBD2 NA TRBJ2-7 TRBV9 CASSVGTSGAYEQYF TGTGCCAGCAGCGTAGGGACTAGCGGAGCCTACGAGCAGTACTTC
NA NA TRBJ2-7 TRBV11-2 CASSAIGTPTYEQYF TGTGCCAGCAGCGCGATAGGGACCCCCACCTACGAGCAGTACTTC
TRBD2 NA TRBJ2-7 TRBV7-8 CASSSEAGRGQYF TGTGCCAGCAGCTCGGAAGCGGGGAGGGGGCAGTACTTC
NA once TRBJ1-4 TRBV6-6 CASFLEGEKLFF TGTGCCAGCTTTCTAGAGGGAGAAAAACTGTTTTTT
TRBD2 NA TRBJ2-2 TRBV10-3 CAIRGTSGSTGELFF TGTGCCATCAGGGGGACTAGCGGGAGTACCGGGGAGCTGTTTTTT
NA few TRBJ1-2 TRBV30 CAWSVLGVGGYTF TGTGCCTGGAGTGTACTGGGGGTAGGTGGCTACACCTTC
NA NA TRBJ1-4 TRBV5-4 CASSIDATNEKLFF TGTGCCAGCAGCATTGATGCAACTAATGAAAAACTGTTTTTT
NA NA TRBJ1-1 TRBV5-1 CASSSGLLNTEAFF TGCGCCAGCAGCTCGGGACTCCTAAACACTGAAGCTTTCTTT
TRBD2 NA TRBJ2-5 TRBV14 CASSQGLAGVKTQYF TGTGCCAGCAGCCAAGGGCTAGCGGGAGTGAAGACCCAGTACTTC
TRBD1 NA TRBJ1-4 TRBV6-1 CASSVYRGLAEKLFF TGTGCCAGCAGTGTTTACAGGGGGCTGGCTGAAAAACTGTTTTTT
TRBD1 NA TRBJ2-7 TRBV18 CASSPSDRGQYEQYF TGTGCCAGCTCACCATCTGACAGGGGGCAGTATGAGCAGTACTTC
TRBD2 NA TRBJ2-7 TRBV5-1 CASRPSGRYEQYF TGCGCCAGCAGACCTAGCGGGAGGTACGAGCAGTACTTC
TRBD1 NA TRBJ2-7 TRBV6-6 CASSYLGQGHYEQYF TGTGCCAGCAGTTACCTGGGACAGGGGCACTACGAGCAGTACTTC
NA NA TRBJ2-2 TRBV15 CATSRGHIGTGELFF TGTGCCACCAGCAGGGGACATATCGGCACCGGGGAGCTGTTTTTT
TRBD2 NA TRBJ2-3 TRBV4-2 CASSQDNAGEDTQYF TGTGCCAGCAGCCAAGATAACGCGGGAGAAGATACGCAGTATTTT
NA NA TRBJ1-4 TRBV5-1 CASSSGTGRREKLFF TGCGCCAGCAGCTCCGGCACAGGGCGACGGGAAAAACTGTTTTTT
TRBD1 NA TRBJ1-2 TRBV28 CASFPAGQGTLNYGYTF TGTGCCAGCTTTCCCGCTGGACAGGGTACCCTTAACTATGGCTACACCTTC
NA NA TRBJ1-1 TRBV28 CASLEAGQNTEAFF TGTGCCAGCCTAGAAGCGGGACAGAACACTGAAGCTTTCTTT
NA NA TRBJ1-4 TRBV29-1 CSVEDSQGEKLFF TGCAGCGTTGAAGATTCCCAAGGTGAAAAACTGTTTTTT
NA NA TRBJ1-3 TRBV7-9 CASSPLDGTIYF TGTGCCAGCAGTCCTCTTGACGGCACCATATATTTT
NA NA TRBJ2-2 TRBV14 CASSQVYTGELFF TGTGCCAGCAGCCAAGTTTACACCGGGGAGCTGTTTTTT
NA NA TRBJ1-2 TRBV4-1 CASSQPTRAPVYGYTF TGCGCCAGCAGCCAACCCACCCGGGCCCCCGTCTATGGCTACACCTTC
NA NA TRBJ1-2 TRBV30 CAWSPGARNYGYTF TGTGCCTGGAGCCCAGGGGCCCGTAACTATGGCTACACCTTC
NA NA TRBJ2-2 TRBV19 CASSIGLNTGELFF TGTGCCAGTAGTATTGGGCTAAACACCGGGGAGCTGTTTTTT
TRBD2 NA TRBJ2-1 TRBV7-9 CASSLDQAGGPGNEQFF TGTGCCAGCAGCTTAGACCAGGCGGGAGGGCCAGGCAATGAGCAGTTCTTC
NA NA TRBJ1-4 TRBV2 CASSVREKLFF TGTGCCAGCAGTGTAAGGGAAAAACTGTTTTTT
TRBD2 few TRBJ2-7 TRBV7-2 CASSLYGGLAGGPGYEQYF TGTGCCAGCAGCTTATATGGTGGACTAGCGGGAGGGCCAGGGTACGAGCAGTACTTC
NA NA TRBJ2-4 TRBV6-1 CASSEGGQTTKNIQYF TGTGCCAGCAGTGAAGGGGGGCAGACGACCAAAAACATTCAGTACTTC
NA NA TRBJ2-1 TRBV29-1 CSAAESRGMDWFF TGCAGCGCCGCTGAGTCGAGGGGGATGGATTGGTTCTTC
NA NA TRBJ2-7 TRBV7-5 CARSLEDGILYEQYF TGTGCCAGAAGCTTAGAGGACGGGATTCTCTACGAGCAGTACTTC
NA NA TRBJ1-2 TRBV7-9 CASSLPRGRLDYGYTF TGTGCCAGCAGCTTACCCCGGGGGAGGTTGGACTATGGCTACACCTTC
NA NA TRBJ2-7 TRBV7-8 CASSAVGLTSRYEQYF TGTGCCAGCAGCGCCGTAGGTCTGACTAGTCGCTACGAGCAGTACTTC
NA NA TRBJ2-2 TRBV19 CASSIAPRSGSTGELFF TGTGCCAGTAGTATAGCGCCTCGTTCCGGGAGCACCGGGGAGCTGTTTTTT
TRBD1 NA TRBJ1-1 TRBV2 CASRAGTGYTEAFF TGTGCCAGCAGAGCTGGGACAGGCTACACTGAAGCTTTCTTT
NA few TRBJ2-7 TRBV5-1 CASSFQRSSYEQYF TGCGCCAGCAGCTTCCAGCGAAGCTCCTACGAGCAGTACTTC
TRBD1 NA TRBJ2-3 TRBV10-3 CAISMTGLEDTQYF TGTGCCATCAGTATGACAGGGTTGGAAGATACGCAGTATTTT
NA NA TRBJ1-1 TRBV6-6 CASSFQGTEAFF TGTGCCAGCAGTTTCCAGGGCACTGAAGCTTTCTTT
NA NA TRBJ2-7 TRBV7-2 CASSLAQEYEQYF TGTGCCAGCAGCTTAGCTCAAGAGTACGAGCAGTACTTC
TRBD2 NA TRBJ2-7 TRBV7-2 CASSLRSGSSYEQYF TGTGCCAGCAGCCTCCGTAGCGGGAGCTCCTACGAGCAGTACTTC
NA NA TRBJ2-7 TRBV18 CASSPPGQQYYEQYF TGTGCCAGCTCACCACCCGGACAGCAGTACTACGAGCAGTACTTC
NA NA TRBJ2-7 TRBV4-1 CASSQEQGRYGSEQYF TGCGCCAGCAGCCAAGAGCAGGGTCGTTACGGCTCCGAGCAGTACTTC
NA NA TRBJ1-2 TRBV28 CASSLFREGGYTF TGTGCCAGCAGTTTATTTCGGGAGGGCGGCTACACCTTC
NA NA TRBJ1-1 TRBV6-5 CASSYSPGQHSTAFF TGTGCCAGCAGTTACTCTCCCGGACAGCACTCGACAGCTTTCTTT
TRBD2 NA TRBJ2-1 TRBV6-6 CASSYGTSANEQFF TGTGCCAGCAGTTACGGGACTAGCGCAAATGAGCAGTTCTTC
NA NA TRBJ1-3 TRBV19 CASSIDTVSGNTIYF TGTGCCAGTAGTATAGATACGGTCTCTGGAAACACCATATATTTT
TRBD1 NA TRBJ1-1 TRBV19 CASSPGTGRADTEAFF TGTGCCAGTAGTCCGGGGACAGGGAGGGCGGACACTGAAGCTTTCTTT
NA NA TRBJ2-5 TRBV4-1 CASSQDRGRRDQYF TGCGCCAGCAGCCAAGATCGTGGGAGAAGAGACCAGTACTTC
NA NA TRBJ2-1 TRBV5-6 CASSYLGGVAYEQFF TGTGCCAGCAGCTACCTCGGCGGGGTGGCGTATGAGCAGTTCTTC